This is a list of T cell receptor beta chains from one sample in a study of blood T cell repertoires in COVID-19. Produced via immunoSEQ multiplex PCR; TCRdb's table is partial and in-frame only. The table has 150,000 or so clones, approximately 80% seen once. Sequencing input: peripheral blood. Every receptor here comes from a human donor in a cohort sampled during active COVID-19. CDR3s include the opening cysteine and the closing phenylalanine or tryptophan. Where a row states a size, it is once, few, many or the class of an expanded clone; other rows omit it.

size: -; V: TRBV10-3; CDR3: CAMCPGNADTQYF
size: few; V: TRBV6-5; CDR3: CASSLLAGSGGELFF
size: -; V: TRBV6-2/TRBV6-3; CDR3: CASSLQGARTEAFF
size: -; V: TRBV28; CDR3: CASSLDGVRGTQYF
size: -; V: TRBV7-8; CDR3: CASSLIETASPLHF
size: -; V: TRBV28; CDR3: CASSSVEYEQYF
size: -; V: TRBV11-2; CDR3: CASSASGDGYTF
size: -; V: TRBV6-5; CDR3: CASSREGNEQFF
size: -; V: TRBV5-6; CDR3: CASSLRDTGANVLTF
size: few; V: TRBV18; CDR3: CASSPLEGSSGNTIYF
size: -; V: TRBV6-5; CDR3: CATRTTGTGSYEQYF
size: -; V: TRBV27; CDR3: CASSFGGLYNEQFF
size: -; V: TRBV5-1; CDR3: CASGRSSVLTF
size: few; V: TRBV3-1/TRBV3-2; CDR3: CASSQERGLGYGYTF
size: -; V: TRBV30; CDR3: CAWTYGTSGGYNEQFF
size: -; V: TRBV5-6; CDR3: CASSLDFQLDTF
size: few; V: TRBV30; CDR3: CAWKGQDHQPQHF
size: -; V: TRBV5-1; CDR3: CASSPGDRASYGYTF
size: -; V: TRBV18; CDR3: CASSPSSGQGIKAFF
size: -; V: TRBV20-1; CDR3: CSASHGGDQETQYF
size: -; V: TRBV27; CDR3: CASSLFLAGHFGEQFF
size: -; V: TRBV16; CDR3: CASSQRPSYSYGYTF
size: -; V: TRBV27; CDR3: CASSLSAPGTGNTGELFF
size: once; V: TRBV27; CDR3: CASSNPTGGKEKLFF
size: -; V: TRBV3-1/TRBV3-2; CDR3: CASSNSGNTIYF
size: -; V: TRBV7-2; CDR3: CASSLPLTGGYHEQFF
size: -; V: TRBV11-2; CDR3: CASTAWGQSNEKLFF
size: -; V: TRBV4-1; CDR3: CASSQDNPGSNQPQHF
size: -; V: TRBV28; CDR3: CASSPPRNTEAFF
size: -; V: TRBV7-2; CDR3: CASSPHSNEKLFF
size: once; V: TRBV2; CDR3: CASSEGPQSYGYTF
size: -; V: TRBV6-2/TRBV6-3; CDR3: CASSYWGGLTDTQYF
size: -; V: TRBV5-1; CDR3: CASSTSGGYTF
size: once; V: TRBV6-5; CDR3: CASSPQGVGTGELFF
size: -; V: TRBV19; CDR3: CASSINSEAFF
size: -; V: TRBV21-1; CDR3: CASSPRTGINGYTF
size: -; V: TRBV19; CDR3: CASSRDRAEAFF
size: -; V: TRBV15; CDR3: CATSRETTNTEAFF
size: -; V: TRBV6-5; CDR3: CASSYLRNTEAFF
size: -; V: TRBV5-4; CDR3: CASSRAGGSPLHF